This TCR beta chain was obtained from a study of HIV-infected patients and healthy controls (dated by TCRdb to between 2013 and 2015). At the level of the whole study: After three months of therapy, CD4 counts in most of the 16 patients increased to a modest but significant degree while remaining below normal ranges. The CD4:CD8 ratio rose slightly, whereas CD8 counts showed no consistent shift during early therapy. Viral load fell below detection in about 65% of the 16 patients by the second bleed and in all patients following a further year of therapy. Relative to controls, total CDR3 counts per chain did not differ significantly, and patients lacked overall T-cell lymphocytopenia. The study asked whether deep sequencing of the TCR repertoire from small blood samples of HIV patients could detect immune perturbation and reconstitution. Overall study results and their limits: Comparisons were complicated by unequal numbers of distinct sequences between patients and controls, and rare events from HIV-infected data were overweighted by size-matching. Using whole blood restricted sequencing depth and prevented separating the dynamics of distinct T-cell subpopulations. More CDR3s were shared between individuals among healthy controls than among HIV+ patients, as measured by Jaccard index and by the count of highly shared sequences. Compared with untreated HIV+ repertoires, healthy control repertoires had roughly threefold more distinct CDR3s and higher Shannon diversity. The pairing of alpha and beta chains was not determined in the samples. Size-matched repertoire data did not replicate the apparent post-therapy recovery of the Gini index in HIV-infected patients. HIV-infected repertoires showed significantly elevated mean Gini indices relative to controls, which possibly reflects oligoclonality. Treated samples reflected only around 14 weeks of therapy, arguably too short to observe immune reconstitution given low adult thymic output. In the study, no determination of donor HLA types was made. MAIT cell alpha-chain CDR3s were found at high frequency in healthy controls but were severely depleted in HIV+ repertoires. The observed differences in diversity could not be explained by the slight differences in age and sex profiles between the study cohorts. During therapy, a significant decrease in frequency was seen for HIV-associated CDR3s, whereas no significant change was found for CMV-associated CDR3s, although most of them became more frequent. Processing was restricted to sixteen HIV-infected individuals, which the authors judged to be a major constraint on the generalizability of the findings. Significantly different mean usage between HIV-infected patients and controls was observed for eight alpha and eight beta V genes.

Follow-up blood from HIV-infected patients was collected roughly three months, about 14 weeks, after antiretroviral therapy began. Since whole blood was used without any cell fractionation, the repertoire reflected all peripheral T cells in unsorted form. For RNA extraction, 2.5 ml of peripheral blood was collected into Tempus tubes. Enrollment excluded patients who had febrile or AIDS-related illness, tumors, hepatitis B or C coinfection, immunomodulatory therapy, recent vaccination or treatment interruptions. Residual genomic DNA was removed with the TURBO-DNase kit and globin mRNA was depleted with GLOBINclear. There are many counts of this clonotype. Its antigen remains unidentified. Base qualities are not recorded, but no much larger clone differs from it by a single base. This beta chain is off target for a library built for alpha chains, so its abundance means little. Deletion took 6 bases off V and 5 bases off J, with a span of 13 bases between the germline ends. CDR1 MNHNS and CDR2 SASEGT were looked up in the germline V gene. The CDR3 goes from the cysteine to the phenylalanine over 14 residues. Solely the CDR3 DNA is kept, with 42 bases framed from the first base.

Reverse transcription of approximately 540 ng RNA was performed with SuperScript III using primers directed against the alpha and beta constant regions. Alpha and beta chain libraries were generated separately via chain-specific third strand synthesis with multiplexing indices. The protocol used a single primer pair to amplify all rearrangements within a chain, which avoided primer bias, and attached molecular barcodes to each cDNA molecule. The SP2 sequencing primer site and a random hexamer were carried on a 5' RACE adapter, to which purified cDNA was joined by T4 RNA Ligase 1. Second strand synthesis was performed with Phusion polymerase and primed from the SP2 site, and slow temperature ramps were applied to favor optimal annealing. Each molecule's 12-nucleotide barcode consisted of two random hexamer sequences, both added before amplification and joined together. A short first PCR added P5 and P7 adapter elements plus a second index, followed by a roughly 25-cycle amplification PCR with P5s and P7 primers. In total the libraries went through roughly 30 PCR cycles, after which the libraries were quantified on a Qubit, sized on a Bioanalyzer, and diluted to around 3.9 nM. The normalized libraries were sequenced on an Illumina MiSeq using 2 x 250 paired-end kits. Reverse transcription reactions were cleaned up on MinElute columns and eluted into roughly 10 ul Tris-Cl. A 1:1 ratio of AMPure XP beads was used to clean the adapter ligations after they had run for approximately 21 hours at 16 degrees C. The paper's processing steps were these. A modified Decombinator that output V, J, insert and barcode information was used to process the demultiplexed FASTQ files. Any sequence that shared a barcode yet differed from the dominant sequence was discarded as an error, and the number of original cDNA molecules was estimated by counting barcodes clustered at Levenshtein distance 3. The R packages ineq, vegan, igraph and RCytoscape were used for downstream analyses, with IMGT nomenclature and CDR3 definitions applied. V gene usage was calculated across distinct sequences, with every TCR tallied a single time to avoid skew from clonal expansion. Within a donor, similarity networks joined unique CDR3 amino acid sequences in every case where two of them were separated by a single Levenshtein edit. Published HIV-specific CDR3s (around 85 alpha, approximately 700 beta) and CMV-specific CDR3s (about twelve alpha, some 230 beta) were assembled and queried against the repertoires. Random subsampling to size-matched repertoires showed patients' decreased diversity was not caused by their lower sequence numbers. The raw public data were reprocessed by TCRdb itself: fastp quality trimming at Q25, MiXCR clonotype calling, in-frame beta chains only. CDR3 protein duplicates are merged, each entry listing the most common genes and DNA. TCRdb's processing, not the authors' own work, is the source of the V and J calls. The sample profile shows around 8,300 distinct CDR3 sequences; roughly 6.2% of them were found once. The top ten hold 20% to 25% of the sample.

Here the sequenced sample was blood, taken during antiretroviral therapy. The sequence is built from TRBV6-1 and TRBJ2-2; the D gene is tentatively TRBD1 or TRBD2, each matching 6 bases. This receptor was taken from an adult with HIV infection. The nucleotide sequence is given as TGTGCCAGCAGGGGGGGCGACTCTACCGGGGAGCTGTTTTTT. This encodes CASRGGDSTGELFF.